The source of this T cell receptor (beta chain) is a study of T cells after yellow fever vaccination. Study-wide background: Those fractions that held only low numbers of cells were prepared using the SMART-Seq v4 Ultra Low Input RNA kit.

In its sample, this clonotype was seen many times. Its antigen is unidentified. CDR3 size: 15 residues. Looked up from germline, CDR1 is MNHNY and CDR2 is SVGAGI (reference sequence). Trimming stripped 5 bases from V and 3 bases from J, with 16 bases between. Study-level findings and limits: Most clones from primary vaccination were detected again post-booster (approximately 97% CD4, more than 85% CD8). Of the clonotypes, a small share occurred in both CD4 and CD8 compartments.

TCRdb itself ran the 5' RACE reads through MiXCR, one entry per CDR3 protein. The sample has a few hundred thousand distinct CDR3 sequences; around 3.6% are singletons. The sample in question was PBMCs, obtained on the day of the yellow fever booster vaccination. This sequence was found in a man between 18 and 35 years old who received the YFV17D yellow fever vaccine. The chain is built from TRBV6-6 and TRBJ1-1; possibly TRBD1 for D (6 bases). CDR3: CASSQTGPTHTEAFF. The CDR3 coding sequence is TGTGCCAGCAGTCAAACAGGGCCTACACACACTGAAGCTTTCTTT.